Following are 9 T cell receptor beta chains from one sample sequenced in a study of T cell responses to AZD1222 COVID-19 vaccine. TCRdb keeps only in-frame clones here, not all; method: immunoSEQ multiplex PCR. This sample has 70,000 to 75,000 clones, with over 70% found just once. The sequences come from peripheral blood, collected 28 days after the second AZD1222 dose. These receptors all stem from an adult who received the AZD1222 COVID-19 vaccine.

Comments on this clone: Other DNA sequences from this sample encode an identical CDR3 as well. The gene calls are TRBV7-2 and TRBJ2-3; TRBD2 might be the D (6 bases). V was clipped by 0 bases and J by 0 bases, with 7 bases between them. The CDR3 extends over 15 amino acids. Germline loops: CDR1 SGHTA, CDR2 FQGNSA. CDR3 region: CASSLARGSTDTQYF. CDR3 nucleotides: TGTGCCAGCAGCTTAGCTCGGGGGAGCACAGATACGCAGTATTTT.

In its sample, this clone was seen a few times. The DNA for the CDR3 is TGTGCCAGCAGCTTAGATTGGTCCGGGGGGGCCGAGCAGTACTTC. Its translation is CASSLDWSGGAEQYF. V gene TRBV11-2 combines with J gene TRBJ2-7; TRBD2 matches at 8 bases. Germline CDR1 is SGHAT and CDR2 is FQNNGV. With 0 bases clipped from V and 6 bases from J, the junction kept 7 bases outside the gene matches. The CDR3 runs to 15 residues.

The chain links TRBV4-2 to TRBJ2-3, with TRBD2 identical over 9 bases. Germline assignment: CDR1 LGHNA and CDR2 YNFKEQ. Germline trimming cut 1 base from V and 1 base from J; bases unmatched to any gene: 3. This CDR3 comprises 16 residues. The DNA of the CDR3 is TGTGCCAGCAGCCAAGTTAGCGGGAGTGGCACAGATACGCAGTATTTT. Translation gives CASSQVSGSGTDTQYF.

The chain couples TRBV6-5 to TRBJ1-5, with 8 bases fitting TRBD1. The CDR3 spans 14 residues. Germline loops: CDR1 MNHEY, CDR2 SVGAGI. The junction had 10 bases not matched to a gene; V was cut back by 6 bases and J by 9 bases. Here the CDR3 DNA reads TGTGCCAGCAGGGCTTACAGGGGGAGCGGGCCCCAGCATTTT. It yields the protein CASRAYRGSGPQHF.

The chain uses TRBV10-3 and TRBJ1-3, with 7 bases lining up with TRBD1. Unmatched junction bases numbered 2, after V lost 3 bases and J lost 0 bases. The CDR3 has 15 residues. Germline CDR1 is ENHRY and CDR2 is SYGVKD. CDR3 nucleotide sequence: TGTGCCATCAGTGACGGGACAGTCTCTGGAAACACCATATATTTT. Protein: CAISDGTVSGNTIYF.

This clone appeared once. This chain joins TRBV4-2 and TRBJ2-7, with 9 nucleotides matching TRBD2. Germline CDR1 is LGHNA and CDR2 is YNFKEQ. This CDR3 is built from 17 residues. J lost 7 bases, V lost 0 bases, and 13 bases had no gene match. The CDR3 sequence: CASSQESPGLAGNEQYF. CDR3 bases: TGTGCCAGCAGCCAAGAAAGCCCGGGTCTAGCGGGGAATGAGCAGTACTTC.

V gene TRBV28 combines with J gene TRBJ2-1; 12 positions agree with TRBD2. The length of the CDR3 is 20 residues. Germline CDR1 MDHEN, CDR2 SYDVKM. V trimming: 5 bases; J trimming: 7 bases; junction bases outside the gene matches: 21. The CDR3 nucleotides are TGTGCCAGCAGTCAGATGCCACGGACTAGCGGGATCCTCTTGTGGAATGAGCAGTTCTTC. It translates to CASSQMPRTSGILLWNEQFF.

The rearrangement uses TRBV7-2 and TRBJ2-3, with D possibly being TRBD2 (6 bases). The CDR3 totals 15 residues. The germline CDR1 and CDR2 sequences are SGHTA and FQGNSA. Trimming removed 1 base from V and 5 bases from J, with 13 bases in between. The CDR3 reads CASSLVLTRGDTQYF. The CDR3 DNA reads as TGTGCCAGCAGCTTAGTACTGACTAGAGGAGATACGCAGTATTTT.

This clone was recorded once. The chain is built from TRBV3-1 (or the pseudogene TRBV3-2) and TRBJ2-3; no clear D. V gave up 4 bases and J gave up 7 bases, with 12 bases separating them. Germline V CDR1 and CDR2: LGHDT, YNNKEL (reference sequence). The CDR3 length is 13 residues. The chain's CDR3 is CASSREGYNTQYF. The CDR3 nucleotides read TGTGCCAGCAGCCGCGAAGGATATAATACGCAGTATTTT.